The 26 T cell receptor beta chains presented below share a single source sample, sequenced in a study of somatic mutations in cytotoxic T cells in rheumatoid arthritis. The table came from immunoSEQ multiplex PCR; TCRdb's copy has only in-frame clones and leaves some out. The sample consists of about 11,000 clones, approximately 70% of them appearing once. Sequencing was carried out using CD8+ T cells sorted from blood. These receptors all come from a man in his sixties in good health.

This clone appeared a single time. The V and J genes are TRBV30 and TRBJ1-1; D perhaps matches TRBD1 (6 bases). Germline CDR1 and CDR2: GTSNPN and SVGIG (reference sequence). CDR3 length: 13 amino acids. The ends were cut back, 8 bases at V and 3 bases at J, with 16 bases in the middle. The CDR3 spells CARKARGYTEAFF. The CDR3 nucleotides read TGTGCCCGTAAGGCCAGGGGCTACACTGAAGCTTTCTTT.

This chain joins TRBV4-2 and TRBJ2-1; weak D call: TRBD2 (6 bases). This CDR3 is 15 amino acids long. Between the trimmed V and J ends, which lost 1 base and 4 bases, there was a span of 11 bases. Germline V CDR1 and CDR2: LGHNA, YNFKEQ. CDR3 bases: TGTGCCAGCAGCCAAGCCTCTAGCGATTACAATGAGCAGTTCTTC. Amino acid sequence: CASSQASSDYNEQFF.

About this clone itself: Other nucleotide sequences in the sample specify the same CDR3. The genes are TRBV7-9 and TRBJ2-5, with 8 nucleotides matching TRBD2. The CDR3 spans 13 residues. Germline CDR1 is SEHNR and CDR2 is FQNEAQ (reference sequence). V lost 6 bases, J lost 3 bases, and 3 bases stayed unmatched. The chain's CDR3 is CASSPGLEETQYF. CDR3 sequence (DNA): TGTGCCAGCAGTCCGGGACTAGAAGAGACCCAGTACTTC.

The chain links TRBV2 to TRBJ1-5, with a possible D match to TRBD1 (6 bases). CDR1 is SNHLY, CDR2 FYNNEI, per germline. The CDR3 spans 15 residues. V lost 1 base and J 4 bases, leaving 11 bases between the germline ends. The CDR3 sequence: CASSEDRVWNQPQHF. CDR3 coding DNA: TGTGCCAGCAGTGAAGACAGGGTGTGGAATCAGCCCCAGCATTTT. Supplemented by reference TRBV2 and TRBJ1-5, the full variable domain reads EPEVTQTPSHQVTQMGQEVILRCVPISNHLYFYWYRQILGQKVEFLVSFYNNEISEKSEIFDDQFSVERPDGSNFTLKIRSTKLEDSAMYFCASSEDRVWNQPQHFGDGTRLSIL.

The chain carries TRBV7-2 and TRBJ2-7; possibly TRBD2 for D (6 bases). V gave up 3 bases and J gave up 2 bases, with 14 bases separating them. This CDR3 comprises 15 residues. Germline V gene lookup returns CDR1 SGHTA and CDR2 FQGNSA. The CDR3 spells CASSFDAGGTYEQYF. The CDR3 nucleotides are TGTGCCAGCAGCTTTGACGCGGGCGGGACCTACGAGCAGTACTTC.

The count of this clone is one. V usage is TRBV11-1 and J usage is TRBJ2-7, with D possibly called TRBD1 or TRBD2 (5 bases each). Looked up from germline, CDR1 is SGHAT and CDR2 is FQDESV (reference sequence). The germline V and J ends were trimmed by 5 bases and 5 bases, with 19 bases remaining between them. This CDR3 contains 15 residues. CDR3 sequence reads: CASSRTGTGNHEQYF. Written as DNA, the CDR3 is TGTGCCAGCAGCCGTACCGGGACCGGGAACCACGAGCAGTACTTC.

The J gene is TRBJ2-7, the V gene TRBV7-8; 8 nucleotides align to TRBD1. The trim removed 2 bases at V and 2 bases at J, leaving 5 bases unmatched. Germline CDR1 SGHVS, CDR2 FQNEAQ. This CDR3 has 15 amino acids. The CDR3 region is CASSLPGTGAYEQYF. DNA for the CDR3: TGTGCCAGCAGCTTACCGGGGACAGGTGCCTACGAGCAGTACTTC.

The chain employs TRBV28 and TRBJ2-1, with no clear D. Germline V gives CDR1 MDHEN, CDR2 SYDVKM. The CDR3 length is 16 residues. V lost 6 bases to trimming and J lost 0 bases, with 15 bases between them. Here the CDR3 DNA reads TGTGCCAGCAGGCGAGGAGCACTCCTCTCCTACAATGAGCAGTTCTTC. It specifies CASRRGALLSYNEQFF.

The chain couples TRBV7-9 to TRBJ1-2, with 7 bases matching TRBD1. Looked up from germline, CDR1 is SEHNR and CDR2 is FQNEAQ (reference sequence). The CDR3 has 14 residues. The V gene end was trimmed by 5 bases and the J gene end by 8 bases; junction bases not matched to a gene: 11. The CDR3 DNA sequence: TGTGCCAGCAGCCCAAGTTGGGACAGCGGCGGCTACACCTTC. This sequence encodes CASSPSWDSGGYTF. Drawing the rest from reference TRBV7-9 and TRBJ1-2, the complete variable domain is DTGVSQNPRHKITKRGQNVTFRCDPISEHNRLYWYRQTLGQGPEFLTYFQNEAQLEKSRLLSDRFSAERPKGSFSTLEIQRTEQGDSAMYLCASSPSWDSGGYTFGSGTRLTVV.

This clone was counted a few times. The chain employs TRBV11-2 and TRBJ2-2; TRBD2 might be the D (6 bases). The CDR3 runs 17 residues. Trimming cost V 0 bases and J 6 bases, with 17 bases left between them. Germline V gives CDR1 SGHAT, CDR2 FQNNGV. For the CDR3, the DNA is TGTGCCAGCAGCTTAGAAGTGGGAGGCATCGTGGCCGGGGAGCTGTTTTTT. Translated: CASSLEVGGIVAGELFF.

This chain connects TRBV4-3 to TRBJ2-5, with 8 bases fitting TRBD1. The junction had 5 bases not matched to a gene; V was cut back by 3 bases and J by 2 bases. The CDR3 spans 15 residues. In germline, CDR1 is LGHNA, CDR2 YSLEER. The CDR3 loop is CASSQTDRGQETQYF. CDR3 DNA sequence: TGCGCCAGCAGCCAGACCGACAGGGGACAAGAGACCCAGTACTTC.

CDR3 DNA: TGCGCCAGCAGTGAAAGGACGGATACCCCGGAGTACTTC. Translating it yields CASSERTDTPEYF. The V call is TRBV10-2, the J call TRBJ2-7; D not resolved. The germline V and J ends were trimmed by 3 bases and 11 bases, with 17 bases remaining between them. The CDR3 is made up of 13 amino acids. The germline gives CDR1 WSHSY, CDR2 SAAADI.

The rearrangement joins TRBV4-3 to TRBJ2-5; the D is unclear. Germline V lookup: CDR1 LGHNA, CDR2 YSLEER. CDR3 length equals 13 residues. Trimming left V 0 bases short and J 5 bases short, with 7 bases between. CDR3 sequence (DNA): TGCGCCAGCAGCCAAGATCCTAGGGAGACCCAGTACTTC. Its translation: CASSQDPRETQYF.

The rearrangement joins TRBV6-6 to TRBJ2-7, with 9 bases that match TRBD2. The ends lost 5 bases at V and 1 base at J; junction bases unmatched: 6. Germline CDR1 and CDR2: MNHNY and SVGAGI (reference sequence). CDR3 length equals 15 residues. The CDR3 nucleotides are TGTGCCAGCAGTGCTAGCGGGGAAGGGTCCTACGAGCAGTACTTC. Its translation: CASSASGEGSYEQYF.

This sequence joins TRBV30 and TRBJ1-2; TRBD1 might be the D (5 bases). The germline V gene encodes CDR1 GTSNPN and CDR2 SVGIG (reference sequence). This CDR3 spans 13 amino acids. With 8 bases removed from V and 1 base from J, the gap between germline ends came to 14 bases. CDR3 loop: CAAQVPNNYGYTF. The CDR3 nucleotides read TGTGCCGCACAGGTTCCAAATAACTATGGCTACACCTTC.

The table lists this clone with a count of one. The chain combines TRBV6-5 with TRBJ1-1; D is unclear. V lost 2 bases and J lost 2, with 9 bases in between. This CDR3 region has 14 residues. CDR1 and CDR2 from the germline V gene are MNHEY and SVGAGI. CDR3 residues: CASSYADGNTEAFF. In nucleotides, the CDR3 is TGTGCCAGCAGTTACGCCGACGGTAACACTGAAGCTTTCTTT.

This chain uses TRBV15 with TRBJ2-7; no clear D. Germline CDR1 LNHNV, CDR2 YYDKDF (reference sequence). This CDR3 has 13 amino acids. V gave up 1 base and J gave up 3 bases, with 7 bases separating them. The CDR3 DNA follows: TGTGCCACCAGCAGAGGATCGGGCTACGAGCAGTACTTC. It specifies CATSRGSGYEQYF.

The chain joins TRBV7-8 to TRBJ2-7; 11 bases match TRBD1. Germline V gene lookup returns CDR1 SGHVS and CDR2 FQNEAQ. The V segment lost 5 bases and the J segment 3 bases; nucleotides outside the gene matches: 3. CDR3 length equals 14 residues. This CDR3 reads CASSPGTGGYEQYF. The CDR3 nucleotides read TGTGCCAGCAGCCCAGGGACAGGGGGCTACGAGCAGTACTTC.

V gene TRBV18 combines with J gene TRBJ2-2; 7 bases are a match to TRBD1. The V gene end was trimmed by 6 bases and the J gene end by 4 bases; junction bases not matched to a gene: 11. This CDR3 comprises 16 residues. Germline CDR1 and CDR2: KGHSH and LQKENI. In nucleotides, the CDR3 is TGTGCCAGCTCTCACCCAGAGGGGGCCGGCACCGGGGAGCTGTTTTTT. It translates to CASSHPEGAGTGELFF.

The J gene is TRBJ2-2, the V gene TRBV4-3; TRBD2 agrees at 8 bases. V shed 2 bases and J 4 bases; nucleotides not matched to a gene: 3. This CDR3 has 15 amino acids. From germline, CDR1 is LGHNA and CDR2 YSLEER. The CDR3 spells CASSQSGSRTGELFF. DNA for the CDR3: TGCGCCAGCAGCCAAAGCGGGAGTCGCACCGGGGAGCTGTTTTTT.

The chain couples TRBV7-9 to TRBJ1-2; D uncertain. This CDR3 comprises 16 residues. Trimming pared 4 bases from V and 1 base from J, leaving 16 bases between. The V gene's germline CDR1 is SEHNR and CDR2 FQNEAQ (reference sequence). CDR3 region: CASSSSIIGLNYGYTF. CDR3 in DNA: TGTGCCAGCAGCTCATCCATCATAGGACTTAACTATGGCTACACCTTC.

The chain recombines TRBV19 with TRBJ2-2; D call uncertain. Germline CDR1 and CDR2: LNHDA and SQIVND (reference sequence). The CDR3 sequence is 13 residues long. V was pared by 1 base and J by 6 bases, with 6 bases between. CDR3 loop: CASSIAPAGELFF. CDR3 coding DNA: TGTGCCAGTAGTATAGCCCCCGCCGGGGAGCTGTTTTTT.

The gene calls are TRBV19 and TRBJ2-3; D perhaps matches TRBD1 (6 bases). CDR1 is LNHDA, CDR2 SQIVND, per germline (reference sequence). The V end was cut by 5 bases, the J end by 0 bases, with 9 bases between. The CDR3 covers 14 residues. CDR3 sequence reads: CASSYRVSTDTQYF. DNA of the CDR3: TGTGCCAGTAGTTACAGGGTCAGCACAGATACGCAGTATTTT.

The V call is TRBV6-1, the J call TRBJ2-5; 8 bases are shared with TRBD1. CDR3 length: 16 amino acids. Germline V gene lookup returns CDR1 MNHNS and CDR2 SASEGT. With 3 bases clipped from V and 1 base from J, the junction kept 7 bases outside the gene matches. The CDR3 DNA is TGTGCCAGCAGTGACCCTGGGACAGGTATCCAAGAGACCCAGTACTTC. This encodes CASSDPGTGIQETQYF.

The V call is TRBV29-1, the J call TRBJ2-1, with a tentative D call TRBD2 (6 bases). The CDR3 consists of 13 residues. Germline CDR1 SQVTM, CDR2 ANQGSEA. V gave up 7 bases and J gave up 0 bases, with 10 bases separating them. In DNA, the CDR3 is TGCAGCGGGGACTCTCCCTCCTACAATGAGCAGTTCTTC. Its translation is CSGDSPSYNEQFF.

The rearrangement uses TRBV4-1 and TRBJ2-1; 10 nucleotides match TRBD2. Germline V CDR1 and CDR2: MGHRA, YSYEKL. Trimming cost V 2 bases and J 12 bases; bases outside gene matches: 19. The CDR3 loop spans 18 amino acids. In DNA, the CDR3 is TGCGCCAGCAGCCAAAGGGTAGTGGAACTAGCGGGGCAGGCGGGGCAGTTCTTC. Translated: CASSQRVVELAGQAGQFF.